This TCR beta chain was profiled in a study of OX40 agonist ivuxolimab in advanced cancers. Background on the study: About 40% of patients had received prior checkpoint inhibitor therapy.

CDR3 length equals 13 residues. CDR1 and CDR2 (germline): SGHTS, YDEGEE. Only in-frame clones appear in the TCRdb table, and some are missing; sequencing was by immunoSEQ multiplex PCR. The repertoire holds roughly 70,000 clones, with about 88% as singletons. On this clone itself: One end of the junction varies from germline; a read error may be responsible.

The origin of this receptor is an adult with an advanced solid tumor such as melanoma, head and neck, liver or kidney cancer. This chain connects TRBV5-8 to TRBJ2-7; D is possibly TRBD1 (6 bases). Specimen: CD4+ or CD8+ T cells sorted from blood, collected in a trial of the OX40 agonist ivuxolimab. DNA for the CDR3: TGTGCCAGCAGCTTGGGGGTGCAGGGGTGGTTTCACTTC. This translates into CASSLGVQGWFHF.